The clone carrying this TCR beta chain was recorded only once. The repertoire was sequenced with immunoSEQ multiplex PCR; TCRdb's copy has only in-frame clones and lacks some. Here the sample spans some 400,000 clones, around 87% being singletons. The CDR3 is 15 residues long. Germline CDR1 MNHEY, CDR2 SMNVEV (reference sequence). Unmatched junction bases numbered 7, after V lost 6 bases and J lost 9 bases. This sample is part of a study of blood T cell repertoires in COVID-19. Source material: peripheral blood. This clonotype was obtained from a woman aged 55-75 years with COVID-19, enrolled during active disease. V gene TRBV27 combines with J gene TRBJ1-6; 11 bases are a match to TRBD1. CDR3: CASRPGQGVGSPLHF. The CDR3 DNA reads TGTGCCAGCAGACCGGGACAGGGGGTCGGTTCACCCCTCCACTTT.